This TCR beta chain was found in a study of CD8+ T cells in alopecia areata. The treatment: oral pan-JAK inhibitor, 5-10 mg twice daily. Specimens obtained from alopecia areata patients comprised lesional scalp punch biopsies and peripheral blood. Germline lookup yields CDR1 MNHEY and CDR2 SMNVEV (reference sequence). This CDR3 has 16 amino acids. With 5 bases clipped from V and 4 bases from J, the junction kept 8 bases outside the gene matches. Once RNA had been extracted, it was reverse transcribed into cDNA to act as the sequencing template. The method was immunoSEQ multiplex PCR; TCRdb's version includes in-frame clones alone and lacks a portion of them. The table includes a few hundred thousand clones, under 40% detected once.

The rearrangement joins TRBV27 to TRBJ2-6, with 7 bases identical to TRBD1. Material: CD4+ T cells sorted from blood, obtained between weeks 30 and 35, from a patient treated with tofacitinib. The receptor comes from a human donor with alopecia areata. CDR3 residues: CASSPLQGSGANVLTF. For the CDR3, the DNA is TGTGCCAGCAGTCCGCTACAGGGGAGCGGGGCCAACGTCCTGACTTTC.